The rows below give T cell receptor beta chains drawn from one sample of a study of shared clonotypes between healthy human individuals. Data came from immunoSEQ multiplex PCR; TCRdb stores just in-frame clones and leaves some out. Counted here are fewer than 3 million clones, around 92% occurring once; the ten biggest clones make up approximately 0.39%. Sequencing used naive CD4+ T cells from PBMCs. Receptors were obtained from a man younger than 35 in good health. Some clones in this sample may be carry-over from other donors' samples. CDR3s include the opening cysteine and the closing phenylalanine or tryptophan. Each record gives: J gene, D gene, V gene, CDR3 DNA, CDR3 protein. A D gene is named only where the DNA matches it firmly.

j_gene: TRBJ2-5
d_gene: TRBD2
v_gene: TRBV7-9
CDR3nt: TGTGCCAGCAGCTTACCGGGGGGGCAAGAGACCCAGTACTTC
CDR3aa: CASSLPGGQETQYF

j_gene: TRBJ2-7
d_gene: -
v_gene: TRBV11-2
CDR3nt: TGTGCCAGCAGCTTAGTTCCGAACTCCTACGAGCAGTACTTC
CDR3aa: CASSLVPNSYEQYF

j_gene: TRBJ1-1
d_gene: -
v_gene: TRBV7-9
CDR3nt: TGTGCCAGCAGTCGACAGGCCCGTGAAGCTTTCTTT
CDR3aa: CASSRQAREAFF

j_gene: TRBJ2-3
d_gene: TRBD2
v_gene: TRBV10-3
CDR3nt: TGTGCCACGACGGCGGGAGGTTCTAGCACAGATACGCAGTATTTT
CDR3aa: CATTAGGSSTDTQYF

j_gene: TRBJ2-1
d_gene: -
v_gene: TRBV28
CDR3nt: TGTGCCAGCAGTTTATTCGGTGCGGAGGGCAACAATGAGCAGTTCTTC
CDR3aa: CASSLFGAEGNNEQFF

j_gene: TRBJ1-1
d_gene: -
v_gene: TRBV6-5
CDR3nt: TGTGCCAGCAGTTACTCGGGGGGCACTGAAGCTTTCTTT
CDR3aa: CASSYSGGTEAFF

j_gene: TRBJ2-7
d_gene: TRBD2
v_gene: TRBV5-1
CDR3nt: TGCGCCAGCAGCCCCGGGGGGACCGCAGCCTACGAGCAGTACTTC
CDR3aa: CASSPGGTAAYEQYF

j_gene: TRBJ2-7
d_gene: -
v_gene: TRBV2
CDR3nt: TGTGCCAGCAGTGAAGGGGTCCACGAGCAGTACTTC
CDR3aa: CASSEGVHEQYF

j_gene: TRBJ1-5
d_gene: TRBD1
v_gene: TRBV7-6
CDR3nt: TGTGCCAGCAGCTTAGGACAGGGAGGGGACAATCAGCCCCAGCATTTT
CDR3aa: CASSLGQGGDNQPQHF

j_gene: TRBJ2-7
d_gene: -
v_gene: TRBV28
CDR3nt: TGTGCCAGCAGTTCGTTGCAGTTGTACTACGAGCAGTACTTC
CDR3aa: CASSSLQLYYEQYF

j_gene: TRBJ2-1
d_gene: -
v_gene: TRBV29-1
CDR3nt: TGCAGCGTTGAGCGAAGGAATGAGCAGTTCTTC
CDR3aa: CSVERRNEQFF

j_gene: TRBJ2-4
d_gene: -
v_gene: TRBV5-1
CDR3nt: TGCGCCAGCAGCTTGTCCGGAGGCAAAAACATTCAGTACTTC
CDR3aa: CASSLSGGKNIQYF

j_gene: TRBJ1-2
d_gene: -
v_gene: TRBV7-1
CDR3nt: TGTGCCAGCAGCTTCGGCCAGGGTTTTAACTATGGCTACACCTTC
CDR3aa: CASSFGQGFNYGYTF

j_gene: TRBJ1-2
d_gene: TRBD1
v_gene: TRBV12-5
CDR3nt: TGTGCTAGTGGTCCCTCTGGGACAGGGGATGGCTACACCTTC
CDR3aa: CASGPSGTGDGYTF

j_gene: TRBJ2-2
d_gene: TRBD2
v_gene: TRBV25-1
CDR3nt: TGTGCCAGCAGTGAATCTTGGGGGGGACCCGGGGAGCTGTTTTTT
CDR3aa: CASSESWGGPGELFF

j_gene: TRBJ2-5
d_gene: -
v_gene: TRBV7-8
CDR3nt: TGTGCCAGCAGCTTAAGAGTTTGGGTGCAAGAGACCCAGTACTTC
CDR3aa: CASSLRVWVQETQYF

j_gene: TRBJ1-1
d_gene: -
v_gene: TRBV7-2
CDR3nt: TGTGCCAGCAGCCAGGGAGGAGGTACTGAAGCTTTCTTT
CDR3aa: CASSQGGGTEAFF

j_gene: TRBJ2-3
d_gene: TRBD2
v_gene: TRBV5-1
CDR3nt: TGCGCCAGCAGCTTGGAAGGGACTAGTCGCACAGATACGCAGTATTTT
CDR3aa: CASSLEGTSRTDTQYF